The subject of this entry is one T cell receptor beta chain. The entry originates in a study of early T cells in non-severe SARS-CoV-2 infection. Per the germline V gene, CDR1 is SGHRS and CDR2 is YFSETQ. There are 18 residues in the CDR3. The junction had 14 bases not matched to a gene; V was cut back by 3 bases and J by 4 bases. The TCR library protocol was used to attach unique molecular identifiers. These identifiers were attached to individual cDNA molecules. TCRdb passed the 5' RACE reads through MiXCR, listing each CDR3 protein once. The sample shows about 40,000 distinct CDR3 sequences, 4.5% to 5% of them seen only once.

The clonotype was recovered from an adult who was a healthcare worker with PCR-confirmed SARS-CoV-2 infection or an uninfected control (not recorded which). Specimen: whole blood. The J gene is TRBJ2-1, the V gene TRBV5-1; the match to TRBD2 covers 9 bases. The CDR3 nucleotides read TGCGCCAGCAGCTCCCGGCCAGGCGGGGGGGCGAGGTACAATGAGCAGTTCTTC. Amino acids: CASSSRPGGGARYNEQFF.